The TCR beta chain under discussion was sequenced for a study of T cell responses to AZD1222 COVID-19 vaccine. The table came from immunoSEQ multiplex PCR; TCRdb's copy has only in-frame clones and leaves some out. Among about 130,000 clones, approximately 83% were seen once, and the ten largest hold roughly 1.7%. This CDR3 contains 18 residues. Trimming removed 0 bases from V and 4 bases from J, with 19 bases in between. Germline CDR1 is LNHNV and CDR2 is YYDKDF (reference sequence). The sequence was collected from an adult in good health. The rearrangement links TRBV15 to TRBJ1-3; the D is unclear. Source: peripheral blood, taken on day 0 of AZD1222 vaccination. The CDR3 spells CATSRDRTHSMTGNTIYF. The CDR3 DNA is TGTGCCACCAGCAGAGACAGGACCCACAGCATGACCGGAAACACCATATATTTT.